What follows are 25 T cell receptor beta chains derived from one specimen sequenced in a study of glioma-infiltrating T cells after dendritic cell vaccination. Libraries were prepared by immunoSEQ multiplex PCR; TCRdb keeps only in-frame clonotypes and omits some of them. The data hold 72,000 or so clones, with over 75% observed a single time. Time point in this sample: after dendritic cell vaccination, including at tumor progression/relapse. This sample comprised blood, obtained after dendritic cell vaccination. The source is a human donor with glioblastoma.

There are a few counts of this clone. CDR3 coding DNA: TGTGCCAGCAGCCCCCAAATGCGGGGCAATGAAAAACTGTTTTTT. It specifies CASSPQMRGNEKLFF. The V call is TRBV7-9, the J call TRBJ1-4; the D gene is possibly TRBD1 (5 bases). Trimming removed 5 bases at V and 5 bases at J, with 15 bases between. The CDR3 is 15 residues long. The germline gives CDR1 SEHNR, CDR2 FQNEAQ (reference sequence).

V usage is TRBV11-3 and J usage is TRBJ2-1, with 10 bases that match TRBD1. The germline V gene encodes CDR1 SGHNT and CDR2 YENEEA. V lost 3 bases to trimming and J lost 2 bases; unmatched junction nucleotides: 4. This CDR3 region has 16 residues. CDR3 region: CASSLADRGPYNEQFF. The CDR3 nucleotides read TGTGCCAGCAGCTTGGCCGACAGGGGGCCCTACAATGAGCAGTTCTTC.

This sequence joins TRBV5-4 and TRBJ2-1; D unclear. CDR1 SGHNT and CDR2 YYREEE come from the germline V gene (reference sequence). CDR3 length: 12 residues. V lost 7 bases and J 9 bases, leaving 14 bases between the germline ends. CDR3 sequence: CASVDPGSEQFF. The CDR3, as DNA: TGTGCCAGCGTAGACCCAGGCAGTGAGCAGTTCTTC.

The V call is TRBV11-2, the J call TRBJ2-1, with D maybe TRBD2 (6 bases). The CDR3 extends over 14 amino acids. Germline CDR1 reads SGHAT; CDR2 reads FQNNGV. Trimming removed 1 base from V and 4 bases from J, with 8 bases in between. The CDR3 DNA sequence: TGTGCCAGCAGCTTAGGGACTATATACAATGAGCAGTTCTTC. Translation: CASSLGTIYNEQFF.

The chain joins TRBV7-9 to TRBJ2-1; D may be TRBD1 (5 bases). In germline, CDR1 is SEHNR, CDR2 FQNEAQ (reference sequence). V shed 5 bases and J shed 5 bases, with 10 bases lying between them. This CDR3 is 13 amino acids long. CDR3: CASSPTENNEQFF. In nucleotides, the CDR3 is TGTGCCAGCAGCCCGACAGAAAACAATGAGCAGTTCTTC.

The CDR3 here is CAWKAGVHQPQHF. In DNA, the CDR3 is TGTGCCTGGAAGGCAGGGGTTCATCAGCCCCAGCATTTT. The rearrangement links TRBV30 to TRBJ1-5, with a tentative D call TRBD1 (6 bases). There are 13 residues in the CDR3. Germline assignment: CDR1 GTSNPN and CDR2 SVGIG (reference sequence). V was pared by 4 bases and J by 5 bases, with 12 bases between.

J is TRBJ1-1 and V is TRBV7-9; 7 positions agree with TRBD1. CDR1 SEHNR and CDR2 FQNEAQ come from the germline V gene (reference sequence). CDR3 length: 13 residues. V dropped 5 bases and J dropped 4; count of bases not matched to a gene: 4. The CDR3 region is CASSPTGVTEAFF. The CDR3 DNA is TGTGCCAGCAGCCCTACAGGGGTCACTGAAGCTTTCTTT.

The V call is TRBV11-3, the J call TRBJ2-1, with 8 bases fitting TRBD2. CDR3 length equals 14 residues. The J segment lost 4 bases and the V segment lost 6 bases, leaving 5 bases of the junction unmatched. CDR1 SGHNT and CDR2 YENEEA come from the germline V gene. The CDR3 sequence: CASRPGLVYNEQFF. For the CDR3, the DNA is TGTGCCAGCAGACCGGGACTAGTGTACAATGAGCAGTTCTTC.

V is TRBV7-2 and J is TRBJ1-1, with TRBD1 matching over 7 bases. CDR3 length equals 15 residues. Germline V gene sequence: CDR1 SGHTA, CDR2 FQGNSA. V lost 3 bases and J lost 4; bases outside the gene matches: 8. The CDR3 here is CASSFDRAGGTEAFF. CDR3 coding DNA: TGTGCCAGCAGCTTCGACAGGGCAGGTGGCACTGAAGCTTTCTTT.

This clone was detected only once. This chain uses TRBV29-1 with TRBJ1-4, with D unresolved. This CDR3 spans 12 amino acids. Trimming stripped 5 bases from V and 7 bases from J, with 11 bases between. CDR1 is SQVTM and CDR2 is ANQGSEA in the germline V gene. The CDR3 bases are TGCAGCGTTATGGGCATAAGTGAAAAACTGTTTTTT. Its protein is CSVMGISEKLFF.

In its sample, this clone was seen once. CDR3 residues: CASSGLLAGAVPYEQYF. In DNA form, the CDR3 reads TGTGCCAGCAGTGGGCTTTTAGCGGGGGCCGTCCCCTACGAGCAGTACTTC. This chain uses TRBV2 with TRBJ2-7; 9 bases fit TRBD2. The V gene's germline CDR1 is SNHLY and CDR2 FYNNEI. The V segment lost 4 bases and the J segment 2 bases; nucleotides outside the gene matches: 12. The length of the CDR3 is 17 residues.

The rearrangement uses TRBV4-2 and TRBJ1-1, with 8 bases lining up with TRBD1. The CDR3 covers 15 residues. The V gene end was trimmed by 4 bases and the J gene end by 3 bases; junction bases not matched to a gene: 7. CDR1 and CDR2 (germline): LGHNA, YNFKEQ. CDR3 sequence: CASSPRGLSDTEAFF. The CDR3 region has the DNA TGTGCCAGCAGCCCCAGGGGGCTCTCGGACACTGAAGCTTTCTTT.

This clone was seen once. The chain combines TRBV6-1 with TRBJ2-1; D perhaps matches TRBD1 (5 bases). V lost 1 base and J lost 8, with 12 bases in between. The CDR3 loop spans 14 amino acids. CDR1 and CDR2 (germline): MNHNS, SASEGT. The CDR3 coding sequence is TGTGCCAGCAGTGAAGGGCCAGGGTGGGATGAGCAGTTCTTC. This encodes CASSEGPGWDEQFF.

This chain links TRBV5-4 with TRBJ1-1; TRBD1 is a possible D gene (5 bases). The CDR3 runs 14 residues. CDR1 SGHNT and CDR2 YYREEE come from the germline V gene (reference sequence). Trimming took off 4 bases at V and 4 bases at J, with 14 bases between the two ends. CDR3 nucleotides: TGTGCCAGCAGCCCAGGAGGGGTGACCACTGAAGCTTTCTTT. As protein: CASSPGGVTTEAFF. The variable domain in full, with the rest retrieved from reference TRBV5-4 and TRBJ1-1, is ETGVTQSPTHLIKTRGQQVTLRCSSQSGHNTVSWYQQALGQGPQFIFQYYREEENGRGNFPPRFSGLQFPNYSSELNVNALELDDSALYLCASSPGGVTTEAFFGQGTRLTVV.

The chain uses TRBV5-4 and TRBJ2-2, with D tentatively TRBD1 (6 bases). The germline V and J ends were trimmed by 4 bases and 4 bases, with 14 bases remaining between them. From germline, CDR1 is SGHNT and CDR2 YYREEE (reference sequence). The length of the CDR3 is 15 residues. CDR3 DNA sequence: TGTGCCAGCAGCCCGGTCGGACAGTTCACCGGGGAGCTGTTTTTT. It codes for CASSPVGQFTGELFF.

The chain's CDR3 is CAISESGEQFF. DNA of the CDR3: TGTGCCATCAGTGAATCGGGTGAGCAGTTCTTC. The chain carries TRBV10-3 and TRBJ2-1; D not certain. V was shortened by 3 bases and J by 9 bases, with 6 bases between the two germline ends. Germline values: CDR1 ENHRY, CDR2 SYGVKD. This CDR3 spans 11 amino acids.

This clone has only one observation. The chain combines TRBV6-5 with TRBJ1-1, with D possibly matching TRBD1 (6 bases). Germline CDR1 and CDR2: MNHEY and SVGAGI. V was pared by 2 bases and J by 1 base, with 8 bases between. This CDR3 spans 14 amino acids. CDR3 nucleotides: TGTGCCAGCAGTTACGGGGGGGCGAACACTGAAGCTTTCTTT. Protein sequence: CASSYGGANTEAFF.

The rearrangement links TRBV5-1 to TRBJ2-5, with TRBD2 identical over 10 bases. The CDR3 loop spans 16 amino acids. Trimming took 2 bases from V and 1 from J; bases not matched to a gene: 5. Germline V lookup: CDR1 SGHRS, CDR2 YFSETQ. The CDR3 nucleotides read TGCGCCAGCAGCTTAGGAAGCGGGGGGGTCCAAGAGACCCAGTACTTC. Translation gives CASSLGSGGVQETQYF.

The rearrangement uses TRBV21-1 and TRBJ2-5; the table's D call, TRBD1, was not checked against the DNA. TRBV21-1 is a documented pseudogene. There are 12 residues in the CDR3. Written as DNA, the CDR3 is TGTGCCAGCAAGGGGTTTGGAAAGACCCAGTACTTC. Translated, it gives CASKGFGKTQYF.

V is TRBV7-6 and J is TRBJ2-1; weak D call: TRBD1 (6 bases). The germline V and J ends were trimmed by 0 bases and 5 bases, with 11 bases remaining between them. The CDR3 extends over 15 amino acids. Germline values: CDR1 SGHVS, CDR2 FNYEAQ. The CDR3 is CASSLAGGKDNEQFF. The CDR3 DNA is TGTGCCAGCAGCTTAGCAGGGGGTAAAGACAATGAGCAGTTCTTC.

The V gene is TRBV7-3, the J gene TRBJ2-2; D is unresolved. This CDR3 region has 13 residues. Trimming shortened V by 2 bases and J by 3 bases, and 4 bases separated the two germline ends. Germline-derived CDR1 and CDR2 are SGHTA and FQGTGA. The CDR3 sequence is CASSLSYTGELFF. The CDR3 DNA sequence: TGTGCCAGCAGCTTATCCTACACCGGGGAGCTGTTTTTT.

The genes are TRBV6-5 and TRBJ1-3; unclear D gene. Germline CDR1 and CDR2: MNHEY and SVGAGI. The ends were cut back, 8 bases at V and 7 bases at J, with 15 bases in the middle. The CDR3 sequence is 13 residues long. The CDR3 coding sequence is TGTGCCAGCGGCGTGAGGGCAGTGAACACCATATATTTT. Translation: CASGVRAVNTIYF.

V is TRBV2 and J is TRBJ1-6; TRBD1 matches 7 bases. Germline CDR1 SNHLY, CDR2 FYNNEI. The CDR3 runs 19 residues. The V and J ends lost 2 bases and 0 bases, in that order; junction bases with no gene match: 10. CDR3 protein: CASSEPTGARFSYNSPLHF. The CDR3 DNA sequence: TGTGCCAGCAGTGAACCCACAGGGGCCCGATTCTCCTATAATTCACCCCTCCACTTT.

J is TRBJ2-4 and V is TRBV7-9, with TRBD1 identical over 8 bases. The CDR3 loop spans 15 amino acids. V dropped 0 bases and J dropped 3; count of bases not matched to a gene: 1. CDR1 and CDR2 (germline): SEHNR, FQNEAQ (reference sequence). In DNA form, the CDR3 reads TGTGCCAGCAGCTTAGCGACAGGGGTCAAAAACATTCAGTACTTC. Its translation is CASSLATGVKNIQYF. Supplemented by reference TRBV7-9 and TRBJ2-4, the full variable domain reads DTGVSQNPRHKITKRGQNVTFRCDPISEHNRLYWYRQTLGQGPEFLTYFQNEAQLEKSRLLSDRFSAERPKGSFSTLEIQRTEQGDSAMYLCASSLATGVKNIQYFGAGTRLSVL.

The rearrangement joins TRBV7-2 to TRBJ2-7; a possible D gene is TRBD1 (5 bases). The CDR3 has 12 amino acids. Trimming stripped 1 base from V and 8 bases from J, with 9 bases between. Germline CDR1 and CDR2: SGHTA and FQGNSA. Here the CDR3 DNA reads TGTGCCAGCAGCTTAGAAGGGGCGAAGCAGTACTTC. Protein product: CASSLEGAKQYF.